This paragraph covers one T cell receptor (beta chain) sequence. The data are from a study of T cell changes during pregnancy in multiple sclerosis. The protocol was immunoSEQ multiplex PCR, while the TCRdb copy is restricted to in-frame clones and leaves out a portion. The profile covers roughly 41,000 clones, with 88% appearing a single time and 6% to 7.5% taken by the ten largest. V gave up 0 bases and J gave up 7 bases, with 6 bases separating them. The germline CDR1 and CDR2 sequences are SQVTM and ANQGSEA. This CDR3 is built from 11 residues. The receptor's source is a female donor with multiple sclerosis, enrolled in a pregnancy study. This specimen was CD8+ T cells from peripheral blood mononuclear cells, taken in the third trimester of pregnancy. This sequence joins TRBV29-1 and TRBJ1-1; D gene unclear. The CDR3 coding sequence is TGCAGCGTTGAAGATTTCGGTGAAGCTTTCTTT. Translation: CSVEDFGEAFF.